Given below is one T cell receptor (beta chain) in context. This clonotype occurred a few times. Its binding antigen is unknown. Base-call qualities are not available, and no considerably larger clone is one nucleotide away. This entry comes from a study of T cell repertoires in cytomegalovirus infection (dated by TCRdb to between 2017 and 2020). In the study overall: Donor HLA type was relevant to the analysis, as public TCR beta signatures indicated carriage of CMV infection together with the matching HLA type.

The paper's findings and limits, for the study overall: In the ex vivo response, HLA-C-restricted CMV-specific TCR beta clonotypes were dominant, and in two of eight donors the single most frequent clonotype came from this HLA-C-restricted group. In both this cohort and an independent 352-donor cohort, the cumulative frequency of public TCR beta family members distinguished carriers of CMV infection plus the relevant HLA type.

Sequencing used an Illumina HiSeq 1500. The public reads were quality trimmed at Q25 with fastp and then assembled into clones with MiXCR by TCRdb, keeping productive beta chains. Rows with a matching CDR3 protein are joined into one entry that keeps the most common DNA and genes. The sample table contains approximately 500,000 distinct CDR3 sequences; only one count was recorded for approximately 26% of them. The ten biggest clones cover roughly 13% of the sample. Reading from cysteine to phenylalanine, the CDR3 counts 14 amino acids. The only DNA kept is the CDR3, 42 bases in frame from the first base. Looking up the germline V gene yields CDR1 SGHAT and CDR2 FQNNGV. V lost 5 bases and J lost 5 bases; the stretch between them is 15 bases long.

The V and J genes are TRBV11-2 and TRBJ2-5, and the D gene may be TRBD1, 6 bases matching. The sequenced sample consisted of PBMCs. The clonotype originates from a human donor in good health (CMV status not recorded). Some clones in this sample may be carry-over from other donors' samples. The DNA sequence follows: TGTGCCAGCAGCACCGGGACAACGTGGGAGACCCAGTACTTC. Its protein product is CASSTGTTWETQYF.